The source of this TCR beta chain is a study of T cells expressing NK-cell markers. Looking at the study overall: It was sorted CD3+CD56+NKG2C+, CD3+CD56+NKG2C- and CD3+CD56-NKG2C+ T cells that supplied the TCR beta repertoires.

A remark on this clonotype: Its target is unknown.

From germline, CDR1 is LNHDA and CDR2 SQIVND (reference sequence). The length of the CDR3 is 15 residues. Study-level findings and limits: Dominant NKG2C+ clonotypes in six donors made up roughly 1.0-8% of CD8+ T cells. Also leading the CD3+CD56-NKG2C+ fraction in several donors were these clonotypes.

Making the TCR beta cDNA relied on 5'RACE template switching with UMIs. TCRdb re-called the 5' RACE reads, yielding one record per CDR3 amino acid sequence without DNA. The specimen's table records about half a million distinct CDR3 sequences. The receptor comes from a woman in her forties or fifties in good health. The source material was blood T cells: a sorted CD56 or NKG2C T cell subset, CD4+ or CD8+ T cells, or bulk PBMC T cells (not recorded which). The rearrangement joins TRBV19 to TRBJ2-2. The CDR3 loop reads CASSRPETNTGELFF.